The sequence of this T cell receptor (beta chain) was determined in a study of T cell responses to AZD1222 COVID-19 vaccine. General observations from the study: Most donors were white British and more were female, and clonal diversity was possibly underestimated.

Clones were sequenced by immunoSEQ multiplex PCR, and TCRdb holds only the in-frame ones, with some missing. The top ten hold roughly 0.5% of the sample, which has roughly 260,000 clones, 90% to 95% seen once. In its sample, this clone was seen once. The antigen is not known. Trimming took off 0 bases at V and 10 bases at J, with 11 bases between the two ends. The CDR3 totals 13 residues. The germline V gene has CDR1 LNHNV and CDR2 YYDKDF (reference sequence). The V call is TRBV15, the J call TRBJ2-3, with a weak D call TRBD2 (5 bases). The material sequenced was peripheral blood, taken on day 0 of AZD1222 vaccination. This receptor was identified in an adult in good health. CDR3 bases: TGTGCCACCAGCAGAGATCGTGGGGAGCCGCAGTATTTT. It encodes CATSRDRGEPQYF. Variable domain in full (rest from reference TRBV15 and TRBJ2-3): DAMVIQNPRYQVTQFGKPVTLSCSQTLNHNVMYWYQQKSSQAPKLLFHYYDKDFNNEADTPDNFQSRRPNTSFCFLDIRSPGLGDTAMYLCATSRDRGEPQYFGPGTRLTVL.